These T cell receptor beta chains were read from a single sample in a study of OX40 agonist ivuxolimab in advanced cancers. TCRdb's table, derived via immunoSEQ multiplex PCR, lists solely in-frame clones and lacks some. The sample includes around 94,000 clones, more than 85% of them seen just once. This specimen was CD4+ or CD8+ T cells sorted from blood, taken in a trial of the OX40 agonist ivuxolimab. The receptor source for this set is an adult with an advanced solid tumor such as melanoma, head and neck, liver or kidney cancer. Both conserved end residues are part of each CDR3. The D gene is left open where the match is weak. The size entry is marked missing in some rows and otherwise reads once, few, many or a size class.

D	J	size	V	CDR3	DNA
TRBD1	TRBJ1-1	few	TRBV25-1	CATRTGGTEAFF	TGTGCCACCAGGACAGGGGGCACTGAAGCTTTCTTT
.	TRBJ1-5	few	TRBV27	CASGERGGNQPQHF	TGTGCCAGCGGGGAAAGGGGGGGCAATCAGCCCCAGCATTTT
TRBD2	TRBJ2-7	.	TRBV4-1	CASSQFGGSSYEQYF	TGCGCCAGCAGCCAATTTGGCGGGAGCTCCTACGAGCAGTACTTC
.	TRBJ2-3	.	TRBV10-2	CASRSDSTDTQYF	TGCGCCAGCAGATCGGATAGCACAGATACGCAGTATTTT
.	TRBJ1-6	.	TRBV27	CASSKRLPTYNSPLHF	TGTGCCAGCAGTAAACGACTGCCTACTTATAATTCACCCCTCCACTTT
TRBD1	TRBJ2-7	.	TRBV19	CASSPGTGGYEQYF	TGTGCCAGTAGCCCCGGGACAGGGGGATACGAGCAGTACTTC
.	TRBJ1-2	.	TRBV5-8	CASSQDSYGYTF	TGTGCCAGCAGCCAGGACAGCTATGGCTACACCTTC
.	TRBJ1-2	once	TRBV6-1	CASRHRDLNYGYTF	TGTGCCAGCAGACACAGGGACCTTAACTATGGCTACACCTTC
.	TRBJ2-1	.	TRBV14	CASSQLANWDEQFF	TGTGCCAGCAGCCAGCTGGCCAATTGGGATGAGCAGTTCTTC
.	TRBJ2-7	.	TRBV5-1	CASSLAGSSYEQYF	TGCGCCAGCAGCTTGGCCGGGTCCTCCTACGAGCAGTACTTC